One sample yielded the 15 T cell receptor beta chains listed below, sequenced in a study of CD8 T cells in Susac syndrome. The RNA, roughly 0.45 to 1 ug, was put through reverse transcription using random hexamers. From the immunoSEQ multiplex PCR reads, TCRdb called clonotypes with MiXCR, one entry per CDR3 protein. The data hold some 200,000 distinct CDR3 sequences, with roughly nine tenths observed a single time. Source material: CD4+ T cells from PBMCs. These receptors were collected from a human donor with Susac syndrome.

This chain uses TRBV19 with TRBJ1-2; perhaps TRBD1 as D (5 bases). Per germline, CDR1 LNHDA and CDR2 SQIVND (reference sequence). Trimming removed 2 bases from V and 2 bases from J, with 15 bases in between. This CDR3 is built from 16 residues. CDR3 residues: CASSITDRLPNYGYTF. CDR3 bases: TGTGCCAGTAGTATAACCGACAGATTACCAAACTATGGCTACACCTTC. The full variable domain, in which reference TRBV19 and TRBJ1-2 provide the parts outside the CDR3, is DGGITQSPKYLFRKEGQNVTLSCEQNLNHDAMYWYRQDPGQGLRLIYYSQIVNDFQKGDIAEGYSVSREKKESFPLTVTSAQKNPTAFYLCASSITDRLPNYGYTFGSGTRLTVV.

This rearrangement joins TRBV18 to TRBJ2-5; D unresolved. The CDR3 totals 14 residues. The germline gives CDR1 KGHSH, CDR2 LQKENI. V lost 2 bases to trimming and J lost 2 bases, with 9 bases between them. The DNA for the CDR3 is TGTGCCAGCTCACCAATAAACGGACAAGAGACCCAGTACTTC. It codes for CASSPINGQETQYF.

The chain joins TRBV30 to TRBJ2-2; D possibly corresponds to TRBD2 (6 bases). The germline gives CDR1 GTSNPN, CDR2 SVGIG (reference sequence). The CDR3 is 12 amino acids. CDR3 region: CATGLDTGELFF. CDR3 nucleotides: TGTGCTACGGGACTTGACACCGGGGAGCTGTTTTTT.

V is TRBV9 and J is TRBJ2-7; 14 positions match TRBD2. The CDR3 extends over 16 amino acids. The V segment lost 4 bases and the J segment 2 bases; nucleotides outside the gene matches: 5. The germline V gene has CDR1 SGDLS and CDR2 YYNGEE. CDR3 nucleotides: TGTGCCAGCAGCACTGGACTAGCGGGAGGAACCTACGAGCAGTACTTC. This encodes CASSTGLAGGTYEQYF.

The genes are TRBV5-1 and TRBJ2-3; D remains ambiguous. CDR1 is SGHRS, CDR2 YFSETQ, per germline. The CDR3 is 14 residues long. V lost 0 bases and J 1 base, leaving 6 bases between the germline ends. The CDR3 coding sequence is TGCGCCAGCAGCTTGGAAGACCGCACAGATACGCAGTATTTT. The encoded protein is CASSLEDRTDTQYF.

V and J are TRBV11-2 and TRBJ1-5; the D gene is possibly TRBD1 (6 bases). This CDR3 contains 15 residues. Germline V lookup: CDR1 SGHAT, CDR2 FQNNGV. The V gene lost 0 bases and the J gene lost 3 bases, with 9 bases spanning the gap. CDR3 nucleotide sequence: TGTGCCAGCAGCTTAGAGGCAGGGGTCAATCAGCCCCAGCATTTT. It specifies CASSLEAGVNQPQHF.

This chain links TRBV20-1 with TRBJ2-7, with 8 bases that match TRBD2. The CDR3 totals 13 residues. Germline V gene lookup returns CDR1 DFQATT and CDR2 SNEGSKA (reference sequence). Unmatched junction bases numbered 6, after V lost 7 bases and J lost 1 base. CDR3 in amino acids: CSVPSGSSYEQYF. The DNA for the CDR3 is TGCAGTGTTCCAAGCGGGAGTTCCTACGAGCAGTACTTC.

V is TRBV19 and J is TRBJ1-3; D remains unclear. Per the germline V gene, CDR1 is LNHDA and CDR2 is SQIVND (reference sequence). The CDR3 extends over 14 amino acids. V was trimmed by 3 bases and J by 1 base, leaving 7 bases between them. For the CDR3, the DNA is TGTGCCAGTAGTATGGGTTCGTCTGGAAACACCATATATTTT. Translation gives CASSMGSSGNTIYF.

This chain joins TRBV27 and TRBJ2-7; 7 bases are shared with TRBD2. The CDR3 extends over 15 amino acids. J lost 1 base, V lost 4 bases, and 7 bases had no gene match. Germline V CDR1 and CDR2: MNHEY, SMNVEV (reference sequence). The CDR3 region is CASSWGGAGSYEQYF. CDR3 DNA: TGTGCCAGCAGTTGGGGAGGGGCGGGGTCCTACGAGCAGTACTTC.

The chain has TRBV3-1 and TRBJ2-7; D call uncertain. The CDR3 sequence is 14 residues long. The germline CDR1 and CDR2 sequences are LGHDT and YNNKEL (reference sequence). V was clipped by 5 bases and J by 0 bases, with 11 bases between them. The CDR3 loop is CASSSRTVSYEQYF. Written as DNA, the CDR3 is TGTGCCAGCAGCTCCCGGACGGTCTCCTACGAGCAGTACTTC.

The chain recombines TRBV7-8 with TRBJ1-4; TRBD1 aligns across 8 bases. The CDR3 spans 16 residues. V was pared by 6 bases and J by 0 bases, with 6 bases of the junction left unmatched. The germline V gene encodes CDR1 SGHVS and CDR2 FQNEAQ. As DNA, the CDR3 is TGTGCCAGCAGGCAACAGGGGGGGACAACTAATGAAAAACTGTTTTTT. This gives the protein CASRQQGGTTNEKLFF.

The chain recombines TRBV28 with TRBJ2-1; D is perhaps TRBD1 (5 bases). Trimming took off 4 bases at V and 5 bases at J, with 15 bases between the two ends. This CDR3 comprises 15 residues. The germline V gene has CDR1 MDHEN and CDR2 SYDVKM. CDR3 residues: CASSSDDWTNNEQFF. Written as DNA, the CDR3 is TGTGCCAGCAGTTCCGATGACTGGACAAACAATGAGCAGTTCTTC.

V gene TRBV20-1 combines with J gene TRBJ1-1; maybe TRBD1 (5 bases). The germline CDR1 and CDR2 sequences are DFQATT and SNEGSKA (reference sequence). V gave up 3 bases and J gave up 3 bases, with 11 bases separating them. This CDR3 has 13 amino acids. The CDR3 nucleotides read TGCAGTGCTAGGCAAGGGGAATACACTGAAGCTTTCTTT. Its translation: CSARQGEYTEAFF.

The V and J genes are TRBV7-2 and TRBJ2-1; TRBD2 matches 9 bases. The germline CDR1 and CDR2 sequences are SGHTA and FQGNSA. The V and J ends lost 4 bases and 6 bases, in that order; junction bases with no gene match: 13. The CDR3 spans 17 residues. The CDR3 loop reads CASSSPRSGSVANEQFF. The DNA of the CDR3 is TGTGCCAGCAGCTCCCCGCGTAGCGGGAGTGTTGCCAATGAGCAGTTCTTC.

This chain uses TRBV30 with TRBJ1-1; possible D gene TRBD1, 6 bases. Per the germline V gene, CDR1 is GTSNPN and CDR2 is SVGIG (reference sequence). V lost 2 bases and J 7 bases, leaving 17 bases between the germline ends. CDR3 length equals 14 residues. The CDR3 DNA reads as TGTGCCTGGAGTCGGGCAGGGGTTAAGAATGAAGCTTTCTTT. It is translated as CAWSRAGVKNEAFF.